This entry lists 8 T cell receptor beta chains sequenced from one sample in a study of shared clonotypes between healthy human individuals. Repertoires were generated with immunoSEQ multiplex PCR, while TCRdb's copy carries only in-frame clones and drops some. The sample lists about 2 million clones, 90% to 95% seen once, with approximately 0.13% in the top ten. Sample: naive CD4+ T cells sorted from blood. As to subset: CD45RA+ positively selected. The source is a man aged 18 to 35 in good health.

This chain connects TRBV6-1 to TRBJ2-3; the match to TRBD1 covers 8 bases. J lost 0 bases, V lost 6 bases, and 2 bases had no gene match. This CDR3 spans 14 amino acids. The germline CDR1 and CDR2 sequences are MNHNS and SASEGT. The CDR3 loop reads CASRRTGSTDTQYF. CDR3 nucleotides: TGTGCCAGCAGACGGACAGGGAGCACAGATACGCAGTATTTT.

CDR3 protein: CASTRGSSGSRGWETQYF. Written as DNA, the CDR3 is TGTGCCAGCACCCGAGGGTCTAGCGGGAGTCGGGGTTGGGAGACCCAGTACTTC. The J gene is TRBJ2-5, the V gene TRBV5-4, with TRBD2 identical over 10 bases. J gave up 5 bases and V 6 bases, and 19 bases lay outside the gene matches. The germline gives CDR1 SGHNT, CDR2 YYREEE (reference sequence). The CDR3 extends over 18 amino acids.

The V gene is TRBV12-2, the J gene TRBJ2-7. TRBV12-2 is labeled a pseudogene. This CDR3 region has 15 residues. The CDR3 loop is CASRPSGPISYEQYF. In DNA, the CDR3 is TGTGCAAGTCGCCCGTCGGGACCCATCTCCTACGAGCAGTACTTC.

V and J are TRBV30 and TRBJ1-6; no firm D call. The germline V gene has CDR1 GTSNPN and CDR2 SVGIG (reference sequence). V lost 4 bases, J lost 8 bases, and 18 bases lay in between. The CDR3 has 15 residues. The CDR3 DNA reads as TGTGCCTGGACCCCGGGAGTGGTTAACTATTCACCCCTCCACTTT. As protein: CAWTPGVVNYSPLHF.

Of note for this clone: The same CDR3 is also encoded by other DNA sequences in this sample. CDR3 amino acids: CASSFGTQETQYF. The DNA of the CDR3 is TGTGCCAGCAGCTTCGGGACTCAAGAGACCCAGTACTTC. The rearrangement joins TRBV7-2 to TRBJ2-5; D is perhaps TRBD2 (6 bases). Germline-derived CDR1 and CDR2 are SGHTA and FQGNSA. V was pared by 3 bases and J by 2 bases, with 7 bases between. This CDR3 spans 13 amino acids. The whole variable domain, remainder taken from reference TRBV7-2 and TRBJ2-5, is GAGVSQSPSNKVTEKGKDVELRCDPISGHTALYWYRQSLGQGLEFLIYFQGNSAPDKSGLPSDRFSAERTGGSVSTLTIQRTQQEDSAVYLCASSFGTQETQYFGPGTRLLVL.

This CDR3 is CASGRTDSSNQPQHF. CDR3 coding DNA: TGTGCCAGCGGTAGGACAGATAGTAGCAATCAGCCCCAGCATTTT. This chain links TRBV6-1 with TRBJ1-5, with a tentative D call TRBD1 (6 bases). The CDR3 sequence is 15 residues long. From germline, CDR1 is MNHNS and CDR2 SASEGT. Trimming cost V 8 bases and J 0 bases, with 14 bases left between them.

This sequence joins TRBV4-1 and TRBJ1-5; unclear D gene. This CDR3 is 17 amino acids long. V lost 0 bases, J lost 2 bases, and 14 bases lay in between. CDR1 is MGHRA, CDR2 YSYEKL, per germline. This chain's CDR3 is CASSQDPSGMGNQPQHF. Here the CDR3 DNA reads TGCGCCAGCAGCCAAGATCCCTCGGGGATGGGCAATCAGCCCCAGCATTTT.

This clone is a singleton in its sample. The chain couples TRBV9 to TRBJ2-7, with D tentatively TRBD1 or TRBD2 (5 bases each). CDR1 is SGDLS and CDR2 is YYNGEE in the germline V gene. Trimming took off 7 bases at V and 7 bases at J, with 21 bases between the two ends. The length of the CDR3 is 14 residues. The CDR3 DNA follows: TGTGCCAGCGGGTCGGGGCAGCTAGTGGGGGAGCAGTACTTC. This encodes CASGSGQLVGEQYF.